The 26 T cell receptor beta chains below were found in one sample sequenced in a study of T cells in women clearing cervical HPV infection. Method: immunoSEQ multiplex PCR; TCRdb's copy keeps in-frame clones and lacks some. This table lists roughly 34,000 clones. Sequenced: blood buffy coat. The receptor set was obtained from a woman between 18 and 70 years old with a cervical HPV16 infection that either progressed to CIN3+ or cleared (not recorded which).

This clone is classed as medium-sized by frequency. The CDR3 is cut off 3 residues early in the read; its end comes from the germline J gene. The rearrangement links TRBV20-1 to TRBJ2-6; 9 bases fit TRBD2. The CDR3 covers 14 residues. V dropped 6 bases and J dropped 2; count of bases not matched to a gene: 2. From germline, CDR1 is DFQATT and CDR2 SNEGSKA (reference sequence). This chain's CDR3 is CSARLAAGANVLTF. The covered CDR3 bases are TGCAGTGCACGACTAGCGGCTGGGGCCAACGTC.

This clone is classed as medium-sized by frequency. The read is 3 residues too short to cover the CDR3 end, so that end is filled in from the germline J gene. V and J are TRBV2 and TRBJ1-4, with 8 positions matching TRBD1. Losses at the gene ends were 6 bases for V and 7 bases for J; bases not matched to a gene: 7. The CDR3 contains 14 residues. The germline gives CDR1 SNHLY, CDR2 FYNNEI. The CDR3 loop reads CASRDRVGSEKLFF. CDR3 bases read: TGTGCCAGCAGGGACAGGGTAGGGAGTGAAAAA.

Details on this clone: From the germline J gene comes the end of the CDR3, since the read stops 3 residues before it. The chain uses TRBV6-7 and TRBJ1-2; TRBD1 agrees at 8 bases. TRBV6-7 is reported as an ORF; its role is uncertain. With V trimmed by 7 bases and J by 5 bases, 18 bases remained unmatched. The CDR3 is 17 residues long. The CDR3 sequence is CASTPLGRGRLGYGYTF. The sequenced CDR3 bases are TGTGCCAGCACCCCTCTGGGCAGGGGGCGTCTTGGGTATGGC.

The CDR3 loop reads CSARTSGNSYDYTF. The sequenced CDR3 bases are TGCAGTGCTCGGACTAGCGGGAATTCCTACGAC. The V call is TRBV20-1, the J call TRBJ1-2; D uncertain. Read data end 3 residues before the CDR3 end; the end is taken from the germline J gene. The CDR3 runs to 14 residues. Germline lookup yields CDR1 DFQATT and CDR2 SNEGSKA (reference sequence).

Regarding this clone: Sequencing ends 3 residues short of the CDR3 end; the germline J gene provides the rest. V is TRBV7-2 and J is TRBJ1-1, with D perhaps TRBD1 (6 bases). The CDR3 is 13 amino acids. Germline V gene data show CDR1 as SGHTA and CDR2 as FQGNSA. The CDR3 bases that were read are TGTGCCAGCAGCTTAGGGCACAGGGAAGAT. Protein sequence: CASSLGHRED. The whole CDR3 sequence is CASSLGHREDAFF.

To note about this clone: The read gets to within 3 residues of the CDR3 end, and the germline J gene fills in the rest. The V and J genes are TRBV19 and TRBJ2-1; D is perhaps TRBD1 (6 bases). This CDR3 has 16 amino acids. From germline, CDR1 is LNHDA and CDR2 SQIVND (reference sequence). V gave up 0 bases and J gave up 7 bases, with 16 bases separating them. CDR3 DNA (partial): TGTGCCAGTAGTATAGATCGGAGAGGGGGTGCGAATGAG. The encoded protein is CASSIDRRGGANE. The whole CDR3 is CASSIDRRGGANEQFF. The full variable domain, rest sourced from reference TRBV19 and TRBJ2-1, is DGGITQSPKYLFRKEGQNVTLSCEQNLNHDAMYWYRQDPGQGLRLIYYSQIVNDFQKGDIAEGYSVSREKKESFPLTVTSAQKNPTAFYLCASSIDRRGGANEQFFGPGTRLTVL.

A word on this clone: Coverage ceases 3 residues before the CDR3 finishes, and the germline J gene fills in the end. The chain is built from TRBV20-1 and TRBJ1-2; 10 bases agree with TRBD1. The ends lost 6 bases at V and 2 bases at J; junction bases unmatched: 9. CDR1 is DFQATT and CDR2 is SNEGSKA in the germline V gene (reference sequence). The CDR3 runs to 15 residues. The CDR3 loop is CSAHNRDRGNYGYTF. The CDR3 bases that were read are TGCAGTGCACACAACCGGGACAGGGGAAACTATGGC.

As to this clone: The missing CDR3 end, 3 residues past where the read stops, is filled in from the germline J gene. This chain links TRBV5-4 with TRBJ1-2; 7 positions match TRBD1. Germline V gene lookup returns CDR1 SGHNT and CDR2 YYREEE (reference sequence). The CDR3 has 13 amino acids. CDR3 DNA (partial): TGTGCCAGCACCCCCCAGGGGGTCGAGGGC. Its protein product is CASTPQGVEG. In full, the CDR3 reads CASTPQGVEGYTF.

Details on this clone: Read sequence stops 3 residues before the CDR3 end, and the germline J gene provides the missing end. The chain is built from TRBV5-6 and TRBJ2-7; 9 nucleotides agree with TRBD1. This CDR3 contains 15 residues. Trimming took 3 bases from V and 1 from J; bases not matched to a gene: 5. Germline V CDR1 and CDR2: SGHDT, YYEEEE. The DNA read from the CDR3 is TGTGCCAGCAGCTGGCGACAGGGGGGATCCTACGAG. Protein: CASSWRQGGSYE. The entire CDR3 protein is CASSWRQGGSYEQYF. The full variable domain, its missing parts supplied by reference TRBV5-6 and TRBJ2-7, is DAGVTQSPTHLIKTRGQQVTLRCSPKSGHDTVSWYQQALGQGPQFIFQYYEEEERQRGNFPDRFSGHQFPNYSSELNVNALLLGDSALYLCASSWRQGGSYEQYFGPGTRLTVT.

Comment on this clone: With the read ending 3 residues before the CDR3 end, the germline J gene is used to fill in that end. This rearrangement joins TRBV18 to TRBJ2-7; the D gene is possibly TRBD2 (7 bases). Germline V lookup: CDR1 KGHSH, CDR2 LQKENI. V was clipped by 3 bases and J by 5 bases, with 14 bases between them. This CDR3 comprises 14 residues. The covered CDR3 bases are TGTGCCAGCTCACCCCCGAACGGGGGGCACGAG. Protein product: CASSPPNGGHE. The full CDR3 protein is CASSPPNGGHEQYF.

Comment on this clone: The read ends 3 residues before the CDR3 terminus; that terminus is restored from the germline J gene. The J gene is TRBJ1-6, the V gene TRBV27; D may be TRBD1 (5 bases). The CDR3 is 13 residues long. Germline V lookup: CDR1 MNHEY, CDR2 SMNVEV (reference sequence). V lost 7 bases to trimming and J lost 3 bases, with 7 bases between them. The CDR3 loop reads CASTGLYNSPLHF. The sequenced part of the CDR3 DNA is TGTGCCAGCACAGGGCTCTATAATTCACCC.

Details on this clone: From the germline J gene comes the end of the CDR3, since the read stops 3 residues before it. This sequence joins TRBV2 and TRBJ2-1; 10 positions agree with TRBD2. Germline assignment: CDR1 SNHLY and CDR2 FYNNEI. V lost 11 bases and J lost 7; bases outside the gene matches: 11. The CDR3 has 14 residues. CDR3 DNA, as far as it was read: TGTGCCGCTAAAGGGACTAGCGCTGGAAATGAG. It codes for CAAKGTSAGNE. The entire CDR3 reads CAAKGTSAGNEQFF.

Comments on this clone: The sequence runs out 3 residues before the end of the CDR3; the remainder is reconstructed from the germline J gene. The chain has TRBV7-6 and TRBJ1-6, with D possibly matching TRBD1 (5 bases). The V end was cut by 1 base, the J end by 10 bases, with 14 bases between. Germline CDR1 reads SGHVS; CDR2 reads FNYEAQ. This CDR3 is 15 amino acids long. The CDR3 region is CASSLGAGSSSPLHF. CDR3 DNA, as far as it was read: TGTGCCAGCAGCTTAGGAGCAGGGAGTAGCTCACCC.

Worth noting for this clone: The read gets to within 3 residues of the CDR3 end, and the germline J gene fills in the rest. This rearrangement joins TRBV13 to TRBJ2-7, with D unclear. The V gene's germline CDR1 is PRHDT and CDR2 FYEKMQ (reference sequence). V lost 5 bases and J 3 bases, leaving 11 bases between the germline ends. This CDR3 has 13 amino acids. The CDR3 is CASSPTSGYEQYF. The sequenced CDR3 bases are TGTGCCAGCAGCCCTACGTCGGGCTACGAG.

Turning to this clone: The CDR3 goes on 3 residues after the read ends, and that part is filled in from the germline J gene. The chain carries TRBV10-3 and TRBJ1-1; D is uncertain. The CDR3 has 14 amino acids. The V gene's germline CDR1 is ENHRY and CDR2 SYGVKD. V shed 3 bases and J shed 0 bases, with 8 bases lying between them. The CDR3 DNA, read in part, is TGTGCCATCAGTGATGAGGCCATGAACACTGAA. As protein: CAISDEAMNTE. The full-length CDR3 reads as CAISDEAMNTEAFF.

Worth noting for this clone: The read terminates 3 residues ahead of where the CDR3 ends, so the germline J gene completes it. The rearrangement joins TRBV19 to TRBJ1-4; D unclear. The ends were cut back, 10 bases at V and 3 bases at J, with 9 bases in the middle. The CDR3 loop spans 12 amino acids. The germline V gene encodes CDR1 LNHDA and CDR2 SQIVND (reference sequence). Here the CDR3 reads CATRLPNEKLFF. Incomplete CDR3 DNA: TGTGCCACTCGTCTCCCTAATGAAAAA. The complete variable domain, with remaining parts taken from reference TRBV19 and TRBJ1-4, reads DGGITQSPKYLFRKEGQNVTLSCEQNLNHDAMYWYRQDPGQGLRLIYYSQIVNDFQKGDIAEGYSVSREKKESFPLTVTSAQKNPTAFYLCATRLPNEKLFFGSGTQLSVL.

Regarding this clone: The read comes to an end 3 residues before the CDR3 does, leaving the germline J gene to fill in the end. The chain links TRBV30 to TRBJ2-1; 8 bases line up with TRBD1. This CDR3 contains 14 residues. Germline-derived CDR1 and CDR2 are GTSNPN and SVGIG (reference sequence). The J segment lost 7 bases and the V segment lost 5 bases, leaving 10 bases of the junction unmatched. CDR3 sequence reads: CAWETGVLVNEQFF. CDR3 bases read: TGTGCCTGGGAGACAGGGGTTTTAGTTAATGAG.

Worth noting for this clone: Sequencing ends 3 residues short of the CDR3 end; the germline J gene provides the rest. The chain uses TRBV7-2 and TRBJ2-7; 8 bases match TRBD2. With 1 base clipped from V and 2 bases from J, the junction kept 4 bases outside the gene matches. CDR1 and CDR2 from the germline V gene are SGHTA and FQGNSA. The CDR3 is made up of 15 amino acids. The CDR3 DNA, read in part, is TGTGCCAGCAGCTTAGGCGGGGGGAGGACCTACGAG. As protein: CASSLGGGRTYE. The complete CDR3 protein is CASSLGGGRTYEQYF.

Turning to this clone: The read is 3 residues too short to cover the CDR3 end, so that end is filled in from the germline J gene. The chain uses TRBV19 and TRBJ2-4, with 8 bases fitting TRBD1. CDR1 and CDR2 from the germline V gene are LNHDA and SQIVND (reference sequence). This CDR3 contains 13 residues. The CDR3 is CASSNDRGYGQYF. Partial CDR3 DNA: TGTGCCAGTAGTAATGACAGGGGATACGGT.

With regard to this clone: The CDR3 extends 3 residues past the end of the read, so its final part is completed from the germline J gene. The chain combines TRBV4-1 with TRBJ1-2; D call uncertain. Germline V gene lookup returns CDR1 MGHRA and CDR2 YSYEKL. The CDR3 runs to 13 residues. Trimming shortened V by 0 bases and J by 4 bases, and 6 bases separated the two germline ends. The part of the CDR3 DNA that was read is TGCGCCAGCAGCCAAGATTTCCTCTATGGC. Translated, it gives CASSQDFLYG. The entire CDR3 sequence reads CASSQDFLYGYTF.

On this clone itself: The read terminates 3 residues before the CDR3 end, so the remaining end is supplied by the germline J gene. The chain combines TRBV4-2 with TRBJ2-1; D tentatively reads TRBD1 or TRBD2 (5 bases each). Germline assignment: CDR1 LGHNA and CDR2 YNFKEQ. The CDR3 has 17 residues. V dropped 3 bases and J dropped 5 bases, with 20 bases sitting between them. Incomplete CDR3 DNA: TGTGCCAGCAGCCACCCAGGGAGTATCAATTCGGACAATGAG. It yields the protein CASSHPGSINSDNE. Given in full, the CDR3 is CASSHPGSINSDNEQFF.

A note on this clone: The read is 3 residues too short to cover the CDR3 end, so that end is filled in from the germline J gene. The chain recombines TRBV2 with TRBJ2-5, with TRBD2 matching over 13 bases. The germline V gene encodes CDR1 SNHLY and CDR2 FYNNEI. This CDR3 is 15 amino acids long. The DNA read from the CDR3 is TGTGCCAGCACTATACTAGCGGGGGGGCCTATCACC. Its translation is CASTILAGGPIT. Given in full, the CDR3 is CASTILAGGPITQYF.

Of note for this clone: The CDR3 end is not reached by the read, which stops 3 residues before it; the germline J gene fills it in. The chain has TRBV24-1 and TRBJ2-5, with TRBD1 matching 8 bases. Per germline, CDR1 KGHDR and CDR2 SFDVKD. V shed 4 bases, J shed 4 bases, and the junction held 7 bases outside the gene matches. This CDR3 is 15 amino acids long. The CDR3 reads CATSDPGQGRETQYF. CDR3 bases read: TGTGCCACCAGTGACCCCGGACAGGGAAGAGAGACC.

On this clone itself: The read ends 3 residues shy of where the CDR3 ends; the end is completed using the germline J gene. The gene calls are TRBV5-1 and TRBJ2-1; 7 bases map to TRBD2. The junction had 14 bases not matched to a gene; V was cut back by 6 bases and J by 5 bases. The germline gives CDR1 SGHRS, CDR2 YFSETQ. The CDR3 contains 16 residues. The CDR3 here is CASKNSIWGGDNEQFF. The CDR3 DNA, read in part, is TGCGCCAGCAAGAATAGTATTTGGGGGGGGGACAATGAG.

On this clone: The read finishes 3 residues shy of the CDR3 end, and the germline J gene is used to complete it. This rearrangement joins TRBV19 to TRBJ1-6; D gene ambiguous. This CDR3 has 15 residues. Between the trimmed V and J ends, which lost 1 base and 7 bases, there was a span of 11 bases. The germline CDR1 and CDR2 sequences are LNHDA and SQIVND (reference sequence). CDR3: CASSIGASRNSPLHF. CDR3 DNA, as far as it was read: TGTGCCAGTAGTATAGGGGCCAGCCGGAATTCACCC.

CDR3 sequence reads: CASSPDRLGTEAFF. The covered CDR3 bases are TGTGCCAGCAGCCCCGACAGGTTGGGGACTGAA. V is TRBV7-3 and J is TRBJ1-1, with D possibly matching TRBD1 (6 bases). With the read ending 3 residues before the CDR3 end, the germline J gene is used to fill in that end. This CDR3 comprises 14 residues. V dropped 5 bases and J dropped 5 bases, with 15 bases sitting between them. Germline V gene lookup returns CDR1 SGHTA and CDR2 FQGTGA.